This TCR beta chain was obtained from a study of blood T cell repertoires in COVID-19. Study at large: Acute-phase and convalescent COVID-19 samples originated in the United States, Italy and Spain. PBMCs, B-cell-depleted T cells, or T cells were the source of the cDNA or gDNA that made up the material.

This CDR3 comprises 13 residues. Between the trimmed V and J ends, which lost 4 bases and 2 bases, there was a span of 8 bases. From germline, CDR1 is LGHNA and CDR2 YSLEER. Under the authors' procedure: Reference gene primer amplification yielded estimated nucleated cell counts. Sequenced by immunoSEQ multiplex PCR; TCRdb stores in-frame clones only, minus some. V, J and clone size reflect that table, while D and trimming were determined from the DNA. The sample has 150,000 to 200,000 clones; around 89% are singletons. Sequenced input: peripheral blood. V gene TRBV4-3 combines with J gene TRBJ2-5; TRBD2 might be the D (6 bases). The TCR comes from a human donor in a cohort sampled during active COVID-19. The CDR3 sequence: CASSPGVQETQYF. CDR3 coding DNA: TGCGCCAGCAGCCCGGGGGTACAAGAGACCCAGTACTTC.